This passage covers 27 T cell receptor beta chains from one sample sequenced in a study of naive and memory T cell subsets (dated by TCRdb to the late 2010s). Library preparation employed UMI-ligation and nested PCR. The sequencer was an Illumina MiSeq. The beta constant-region primer consisted of an equimolar mixture of two oligonucleotides that together covered TRBC1 and TRBC2. The public reads were run again by TCRdb, first through fastp at Q25 and then through MiXCR, and only productive beta chains were kept. A single entry per CDR3 protein holds the most common genes and DNA from its merged rows. This sample comprises roughly 98,000 distinct CDR3 sequences, roughly 7% of them detected only once. The ten largest make up around 1.7% of the sample. Sequencing was carried out using central memory CD4+ T cells from blood. According to the study, the label for this sample's cell subset or site signals: central memory, CD45RA- CD27+. All receptors derive from a human donor in good health.

This clonotype was observed at least ten times. The CDR3 region is CASSSPSLTGRGAPNSPLHF. The CDR3 nucleotides are TGTGCCAGCAGTTCCCCTTCCCTGACCGGGAGGGGGGCGCCTAATTCACCCCTCCACTTT. The chain combines TRBV7-8 with TRBJ1-6; weak D call: TRBD1 (6 bases). This CDR3 spans 20 amino acids. Trimming stripped 6 bases from V and 6 bases from J, with 30 bases between. Germline CDR1 and CDR2: SGHVS and FQNEAQ.

This clonotype was picked up a small number of times. The chain uses TRBV4-3 and TRBJ2-5, with TRBD2 identical over 7 bases. This CDR3 contains 17 residues. In germline, CDR1 is LGHNA, CDR2 YSLEER. The ends lost 1 base at V and 4 bases at J; junction bases unmatched: 12. This CDR3 reads CASSQGPFRGEGETQYF. The CDR3 nucleotides are TGCGCCAGCAGCCAAGGACCCTTCCGGGGGGAAGGAGAGACCCAGTACTTC.

The genes are TRBV7-2 and TRBJ1-1, with D unresolved. CDR1 is SGHTA and CDR2 is FQGNSA in the germline V gene. There are 14 residues in the CDR3. Between the trimmed V and J ends, which lost 0 bases and 8 bases, there was a span of 13 bases. The CDR3 DNA is TGTGCCAGCAGCTTAGCTTCGATGGCGCAGGAAGCTTTCTTT. It translates to CASSLASMAQEAFF.

This clonotype showed up many times. V and J are TRBV2 and TRBJ2-4; 8 nucleotides align to TRBD1. CDR1 is SNHLY, CDR2 FYNNEI, per germline. CDR3 length: 15 residues. V gave up 6 bases and J gave up 3 bases; unmatched junction bases: 7. The CDR3 protein is CASRRDRNNKNIQYF. In DNA form, the CDR3 reads TGTGCCAGCAGGAGGGACAGGAACAACAAAAACATTCAGTACTTC.

This clonotype was observed a few times. This chain joins TRBV5-6 and TRBJ2-1, with TRBD2 matching over 7 bases. The CDR3 is 18 residues long. J was trimmed by 7 bases and V by 4 bases; bases with no gene match: 20. CDR1 is SGHDT, CDR2 YYEEEE, per germline. The CDR3 bases are TGTGCCAGCAGCCCCATACGCCGGGACTACAACGTCAGGAATGAGCAGTTCTTC. Translation gives CASSPIRRDYNVRNEQFF. Supplemented by reference TRBV5-6 and TRBJ2-1, the full variable domain reads DAGVTQSPTHLIKTRGQQVTLRCSPKSGHDTVSWYQQALGQGPQFIFQYYEEEERQRGNFPDRFSGHQFPNYSSELNVNALLLGDSALYLCASSPIRRDYNVRNEQFFGPGTRLTVL.

This clonotype was seen a handful of times. CDR3 bases: TGCGCCAGCAGCTTGGAGATGTTCCGGACCACAATCCGCTGCGGGCAGTACTTC. Translated: CASSLEMFRTTIRCGQYF. The chain uses TRBV5-1 and TRBJ2-7; D not certain. Trimming left V 0 bases short and J 9 bases short, with 28 bases between. The CDR3 has 18 amino acids. Germline V gene data show CDR1 as SGHRS and CDR2 as YFSETQ.

This clonotype was counted at least ten times. The rearrangement links TRBV18 to TRBJ2-7; weak D call: TRBD2 (6 bases). Germline V CDR1 and CDR2: KGHSH, LQKENI. Between the trimmed V and J ends, which lost 3 bases and 0 bases, there was a span of 12 bases. The CDR3 sequence is 15 residues long. The CDR3 reads CASSPPGLDSYEQYF. The CDR3 nucleotides are TGTGCCAGCTCACCGCCGGGACTTGACTCCTACGAGCAGTACTTC.

This clonotype was seen only a few times. V gene TRBV20-1 combines with J gene TRBJ1-5; 9 bases agree with TRBD1. CDR3 size: 16 residues. V shed 1 base and J 2 bases; nucleotides not matched to a gene: 6. Germline CDR1 is DFQATT and CDR2 is SNEGSKA (reference sequence). CDR3 residues: CSARGTQGARNQPQHF. The CDR3 DNA reads as TGCAGTGCTAGAGGTACACAGGGGGCACGCAATCAGCCCCAGCATTTT.

There are many counts of this clonotype. The chain links TRBV29-1 to TRBJ2-3; D might be TRBD1 (7 bases). CDR3 length: 15 amino acids. V was pared by 4 bases and J by 0 bases, with 14 bases between. Germline V gene data show CDR1 as SQVTM and CDR2 as ANQGSEA. In nucleotides, the CDR3 is TGCAGCGTTGTCCCGACAGGGACTAGCACAGATACGCAGTATTTT. Translated: CSVVPTGTSTDTQYF.

Ten or more counts support this clonotype. V gene TRBV29-1 combines with J gene TRBJ1-2; 8 nucleotides line up with TRBD1. The CDR3 is 13 residues long. Trimming took 4 bases from V and 2 from J; bases not matched to a gene: 3. Looked up from germline, CDR1 is SQVTM and CDR2 is ANQGSEA. The CDR3 sequence is CSVVQGANYGYTF. The CDR3 DNA reads as TGCAGCGTTGTCCAGGGGGCGAACTATGGCTACACCTTC. The full variable domain, in which reference TRBV29-1 and TRBJ1-2 provide the parts outside the CDR3, is SAVISQKPSRDICQRGTSLTIQCQVDSQVTMMFWYRQQPGQSLTLIATANQGSEATYESGFVIDKFPISRPNLTFSTLTVSNMSPEDSSIYLCSVVQGANYGYTFGSGTRLTVV.

This clonotype was observed many times. The CDR3 coding sequence is TGTGCCAGCAGCTTACCTGTGGTCGGGAGCACAGATACGCAGTATTTT. Translated: CASSLPVVGSTDTQYF. This chain uses TRBV7-9 with TRBJ2-3; D is unclear. Trimming removed 2 bases at V and 0 bases at J, with 12 bases between. CDR1 is SEHNR, CDR2 FQNEAQ, per germline (reference sequence). The CDR3 is 16 residues long. The variable domain in full, completed from reference TRBV7-9 and TRBJ2-3, reads DTGVSQNPRHKITKRGQNVTFRCDPISEHNRLYWYRQTLGQGPEFLTYFQNEAQLEKSRLLSDRFSAERPKGSFSTLEIQRTEQGDSAMYLCASSLPVVGSTDTQYFGPGTRLTVL.

This clonotype was recorded at least ten times. J is TRBJ2-1 and V is TRBV9; TRBD2 matches 7 bases. This CDR3 contains 14 residues. The germline CDR1 and CDR2 sequences are SGDLS and YYNGEE. V shed 3 bases and J 5 bases; nucleotides not matched to a gene: 5. The CDR3 sequence: CASSARDYHNEQFF. The CDR3 region has the DNA TGTGCCAGCAGCGCCAGGGACTACCACAATGAGCAGTTCTTC. Full variable domain (rest looked up from reference TRBV9 and TRBJ2-1): DSGVTQTPKHLITATGQRVTLRCSPRSGDLSVYWYQQSLDQGLQFLIQYYNGEERAKGNILERFSAQQFPDLHSELNLSSLELGDSALYFCASSARDYHNEQFFGPGTRLTVL.

This clonotype came up many times. The chain recombines TRBV28 with TRBJ1-5, with a possible D match to TRBD1 (6 bases). V was shortened by 3 bases and J by 4 bases, with 13 bases between the two germline ends. This CDR3 contains 15 residues. Per the germline V gene, CDR1 is MDHEN and CDR2 is SYDVKM. In nucleotides, the CDR3 is TGTGCCAGCAGTTTCACGGGGGCCTTTAATCAGCCCCAGCATTTT. Translated, it gives CASSFTGAFNQPQHF.

This clonotype was recorded many times. The CDR3 here is CAITGANTIYF. DNA of the CDR3: TGTGCCATCACCGGGGCAAACACCATATATTTT. The chain couples TRBV10-3 to TRBJ1-3, with D possibly TRBD1 on 5 matching bases. Trimming stripped 7 bases from V and 6 bases from J, with 7 bases between. Germline CDR1 and CDR2: ENHRY and SYGVKD. The CDR3 extends over 11 amino acids.

This clonotype was seen many times. This chain uses TRBV12-3 or TRBV12-4 with TRBJ2-7, with D possibly matching TRBD2 (6 bases). The V and J ends lost 3 bases and 6 bases respectively, with 15 bases between them. CDR3 length: 14 amino acids. The CDR3 DNA reads TGTGCCAGCAGTTTGGGGGGTGGTTTGAGCGAGCAGTACTTC. Its protein product is CASSLGGGLSEQYF.

J is TRBJ2-5 and V is TRBV14; D uncertain. The CDR3 spans 15 residues. The V gene lost 1 base and the J gene lost 1 base, with 10 bases spanning the gap. Germline V gene data show CDR1 as SGHDN and CDR2 as FVKESK. CDR3 in amino acids: CASSQVRAAQETQYF. As DNA, the CDR3 is TGTGCCAGCAGCCAAGTTCGGGCAGCCCAAGAGACCCAGTACTTC.

This clonotype appeared a few times. This CDR3 fails to terminate in the conserved phenylalanine or tryptophan, so it likely reflects a read error. Because the CDR3's place on the DNA is in doubt, the DNA is left out and the CDR3 is given as listed by TCRdb. The V gene is TRBV27, the J gene TRBJ1-2. The CDR3 sequence runs 9 residues, both termini included. Germline loops: CDR1 MNHEY, CDR2 SMNVEV (reference sequence). The chain's CDR3 is CASSLPRSL.

The V call is TRBV18, the J call TRBJ1-4; D is unclear. The V end lost 3 bases, the J end lost 3 bases, and 11 bases lay between the germline ends. Germline-derived CDR1 and CDR2 are KGHSH and LQKENI. The CDR3 runs to 15 residues. As DNA, the CDR3 is TGTGCCAGCTCACCTAATAAAGGCCCTAATGAAAAACTGTTTTTT. Its translation is CASSPNKGPNEKLFF.

This clonotype occurred many times. The chain employs TRBV20-1 and TRBJ2-3; unclear D gene. This CDR3 contains 12 residues. V lost 6 bases, J lost 4 bases, and 11 bases lay in between. Germline lookup yields CDR1 DFQATT and CDR2 SNEGSKA (reference sequence). CDR3 in amino acids: CSAPHGADTQYF. In DNA, the CDR3 is TGCAGTGCACCTCATGGGGCAGATACGCAGTATTTT.

This clonotype has ten or more counts. This sequence joins TRBV2 and TRBJ1-6; tentatively, D is TRBD1 (5 bases). Trimming shortened V by 1 base and J by 6 bases, and 10 bases separated the two germline ends. Germline V gene lookup returns CDR1 SNHLY and CDR2 FYNNEI. The CDR3 is 15 residues long. CDR3 coding DNA: TGTGCCAGCAGTGAAGGGGGACCGACTAATTCACCCCTCCACTTT. Amino acids: CASSEGGPTNSPLHF.

This clonotype was observed at least ten times. The gene calls are TRBV29-1 and TRBJ2-5; 9 bases are shared with TRBD2. After removal of 6 bases from V and 7 bases from J, the junction contained 9 bases not matched to a gene. The CDR3 totals 13 residues. Germline-derived CDR1 and CDR2 are SQVTM and ANQGSEA. This chain's CDR3 is CSVSSGSGGTQYF. DNA for the CDR3: TGCAGCGTCAGTAGCGGGAGCGGGGGGACCCAGTACTTC.

The rearrangement links TRBV20-1 to TRBJ1-1, with D maybe TRBD1 (6 bases). The CDR3 has 13 amino acids. The ends were cut back, 8 bases at V and 3 bases at J, with 16 bases in the middle. Germline V gives CDR1 DFQATT, CDR2 SNEGSKA (reference sequence). CDR3 DNA: TGCAGTTCGACAGGATCTTGGGACACTGAAGCTTTCTTT. Protein: CSSTGSWDTEAFF.

This clonotype has a count of ten or more. This chain joins TRBV12-3 or TRBV12-4 and TRBJ1-2; no definite D call. CDR3 size: 14 residues. Trimming took 6 bases from V and 8 from J, leaving 19 bases between them. DNA for the CDR3: TGTGCCAGCAGATCTTCGGACCGCGCTGAGGGCTACACCTTC. It translates to CASRSSDRAEGYTF.

In its sample, this clonotype was seen many times. V gene TRBV20-1 combines with J gene TRBJ1-5; D may be TRBD1 (6 bases). Germline CDR1 and CDR2: DFQATT and SNEGSKA (reference sequence). With 1 base removed from V and 6 bases from J, the gap between germline ends came to 10 bases. The CDR3 has 13 residues. The CDR3 nucleotides read TGCAGTGCTAGAGTTATAGGGGGTCAGCCCCAGCATTTT. Translated: CSARVIGGQPQHF.

This clonotype was seen many times. The chain has TRBV7-3 and TRBJ2-1, with 9 bases aligning to TRBD2. This CDR3 comprises 15 residues. V was clipped by 5 bases and J by 9 bases; unmatched bases: 11. Germline V gene sequence: CDR1 SGHTA, CDR2 FQGTGA. The DNA of the CDR3 is TGTGCCAGCAGCCGCGTGGTAGCGGGAGTTAGTGAGCAGTTCTTC. This codes for CASSRVVAGVSEQFF.

This clonotype was seen repeatedly, ten times or more. The gene calls are TRBV7-2 and TRBJ2-3; 7 bases line up with TRBD1. The CDR3 runs 14 residues. Germline V gene sequence: CDR1 SGHTA, CDR2 FQGNSA. The J segment lost 3 bases and the V segment lost 5 bases, leaving 5 bases of the junction unmatched. The DNA of the CDR3 is TGTGCCAGCAGCATAAGACAGGGAACAGATACGCAGTATTTT. This encodes CASSIRQGTDTQYF.

The CDR3 protein is CASSPPKGPDAFF. CDR3 bases: TGTGCCAGCAGCCCACCAAAGGGCCCGGACGCTTTCTTT. The rearrangement uses TRBV3-1 and TRBJ1-1, with D hard to call. The length of the CDR3 is 13 residues. Germline CDR1 and CDR2: LGHDT and YNNKEL (reference sequence). V shed 4 bases and J shed 11 bases, with 17 bases lying between them.